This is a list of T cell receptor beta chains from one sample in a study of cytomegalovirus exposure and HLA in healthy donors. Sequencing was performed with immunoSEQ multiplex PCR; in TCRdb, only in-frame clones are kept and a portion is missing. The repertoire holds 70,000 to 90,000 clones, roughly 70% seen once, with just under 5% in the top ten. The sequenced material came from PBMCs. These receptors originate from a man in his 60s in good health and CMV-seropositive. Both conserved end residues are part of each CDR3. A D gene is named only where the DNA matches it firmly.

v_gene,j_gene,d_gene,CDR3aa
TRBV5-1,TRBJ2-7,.,CASSLARGAYEQYF
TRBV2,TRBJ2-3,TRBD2,CASSRPLAGGSDTQYF
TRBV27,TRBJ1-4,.,CASSLYGQRNEKLFF
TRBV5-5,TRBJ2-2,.,CASSLAGTGELFF
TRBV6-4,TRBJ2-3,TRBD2,CAIAPGLASCSSTDTQYF
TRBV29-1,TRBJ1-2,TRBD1,CSVLQGAGGYTF
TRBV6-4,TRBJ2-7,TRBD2,CASSDRAGGIYEQYF
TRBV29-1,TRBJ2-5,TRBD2,CSVTGLAGGRETQYF
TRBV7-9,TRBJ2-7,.,CASSPGDGGRYEQYF
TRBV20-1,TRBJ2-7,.,CSARTDREQYF
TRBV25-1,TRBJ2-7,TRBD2,CASSPMNGWGGAYEQYF
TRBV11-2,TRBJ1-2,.,CASSWGGDGYTF
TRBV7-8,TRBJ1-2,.,CASSLEGGLLRGYTF
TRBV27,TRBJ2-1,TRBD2,CASQLANYNEQFF
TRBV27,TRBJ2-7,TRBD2,CASSPGLAGVRQYF
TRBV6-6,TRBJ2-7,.,CASFFGGEQYF
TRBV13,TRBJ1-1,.,CASSPPVGEAWDTEAFF
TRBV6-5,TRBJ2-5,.,CASSPGGASQYF
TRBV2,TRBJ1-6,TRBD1,CAGLDRGSSPLHF
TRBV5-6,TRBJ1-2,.,CASSSRRGGSYTF
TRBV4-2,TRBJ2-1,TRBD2,CASSQAGTSGVGPYNEQFF
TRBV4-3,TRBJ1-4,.,CASSQEGRQGNEKLFF
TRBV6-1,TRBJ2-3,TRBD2,CASSEIGGGADTQYF
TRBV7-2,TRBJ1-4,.,CASSFTADAKLFF
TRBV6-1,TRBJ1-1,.,CASSILAEAFF
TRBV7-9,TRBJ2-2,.,CSSSLSRSANTGELFF
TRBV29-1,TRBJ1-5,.,CSLQVFPRQARNQPQHF
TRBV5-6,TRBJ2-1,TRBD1,CASSLSDRGFLDEQFF
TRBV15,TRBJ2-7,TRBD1,CATSRAEGAEQYF
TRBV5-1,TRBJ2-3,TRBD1,CASSWTGHTDTQYF
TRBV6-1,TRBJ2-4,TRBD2,CASSEAPGTSAAKNIQYF
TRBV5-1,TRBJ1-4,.,CASSFGEEKLFF
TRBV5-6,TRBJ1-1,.,CASSLTSGDTEAFF
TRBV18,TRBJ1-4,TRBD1,CASSLLTGQGNEKLFF
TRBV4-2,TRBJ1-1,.,CASSQTARVGQPNTEAFF
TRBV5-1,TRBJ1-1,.,CASSQQGGFTEAFF
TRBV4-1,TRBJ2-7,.,CASSQVFGRELHEQYF
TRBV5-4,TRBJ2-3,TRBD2,CASSSGLAGLITDTQYF
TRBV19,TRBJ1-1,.,CASSIGGEAFF
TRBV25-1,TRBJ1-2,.,CASSELGANYGYTF
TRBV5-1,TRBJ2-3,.,CASSLLRGRNTDTQYF
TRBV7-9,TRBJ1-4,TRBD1,CASSWGTGGSEKLFF
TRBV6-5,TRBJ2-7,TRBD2,CASSYSKSGGAYEQYF
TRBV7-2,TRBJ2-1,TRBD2,CASSSRPGGTLNEQFF
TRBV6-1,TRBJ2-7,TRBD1,CAIYRGPPYEQYF
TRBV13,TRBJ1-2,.,CASSLNTGWKDGYTF
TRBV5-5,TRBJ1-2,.,CASGPGGITYGYTF
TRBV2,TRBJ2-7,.,CASSDSLEGNSYEQYF
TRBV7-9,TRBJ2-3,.,CASSLGGVVSTDTQYF
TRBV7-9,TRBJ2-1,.,CASEGRPYNEQFF